The next 20 T cell receptor beta chains were all read from a single sample in a study of cytomegalovirus exposure and HLA in healthy donors. The PCR ran on 60 Vbeta and 13 Jbeta primers. This table comes from immunoSEQ multiplex PCR, and its TCRdb copy is limited to in-frame clones, with some not included. The table records about 110,000 clones, about an eighth of them present only once. Material for sequencing was PBMCs. The receptors stem from a middle-aged man in good health and CMV-seropositive.

The chain uses TRBV6-6 and TRBJ2-3; maybe TRBD2 (6 bases). Trimming took 2 bases from V and 6 from J, leaving 15 bases between them. Germline V gene sequence: CDR1 MNHNY, CDR2 SVGAGI (reference sequence). This CDR3 has 15 residues. The CDR3 is CASSYPRDSADTQYF. CDR3 nucleotide sequence: TGTGCCAGCAGTTACCCGCGGGACTCGGCGGATACGCAGTATTTT.

The chain couples TRBV2 to TRBJ1-1; weak D call: TRBD1 (6 bases). The V gene's germline CDR1 is SNHLY and CDR2 FYNNEI. With 6 bases removed from V and 0 bases from J, the gap between germline ends came to 26 bases. The CDR3 runs 19 residues. The CDR3 sequence is CASSRPVGSTGPLNTEAFF. The CDR3, as DNA: TGTGCCAGCAGCCGCCCCGTGGGTTCCACAGGGCCCCTGAACACTGAAGCTTTCTTT.

The V call is TRBV9, the J call TRBJ1-2; 8 bases map to TRBD1. Germline CDR1 is SGDLS and CDR2 is YYNGEE. The V gene end was trimmed by 5 bases and the J gene end by 1 base; junction bases not matched to a gene: 4. The CDR3 runs to 14 residues. In DNA form, the CDR3 reads TGTGCCAGCAGTAGACAGGGGTATAACTATGGCTACACCTTC. It is translated as CASSRQGYNYGYTF.

The table lists this clone with a few counts. The chain combines TRBV14 with TRBJ1-2; D remains unclear. The CDR3 runs 13 residues. Germline-derived CDR1 and CDR2 are SGHDN and FVKESK. V was pared by 4 bases and J by 5 bases, with 11 bases between. The CDR3 sequence: CASSRATGYGYTF. CDR3 nucleotide sequence: TGTGCCAGCAGCCGGGCTACGGGGTATGGCTACACCTTC.

This clone was seen a single time. This chain links TRBV19 with TRBJ1-1; D is ambiguous. The V and J ends lost 2 bases and 1 base respectively, with 17 bases between them. Per germline, CDR1 LNHDA and CDR2 SQIVND (reference sequence). The CDR3 length is 17 residues. The CDR3 nucleotides read TGTGCCAGTAGTATATTCGGGTTCGAACATGAGAACACTGAAGCTTTCTTT. This sequence encodes CASSIFGFEHENTEAFF.

V gene TRBV11-2 combines with J gene TRBJ2-2; TRBD2 agrees at 11 bases. Trimming removed 5 bases from V and 5 bases from J; junction bases left unmatched: 7. Per the germline V gene, CDR1 is SGHAT and CDR2 is FQNNGV. The CDR3 covers 16 residues. CDR3 region: CASSLIAGGETGELFF. CDR3 bases: TGTGCCAGCAGCCTCATAGCGGGAGGGGAGACCGGGGAGCTGTTTTTT.

The chain is built from TRBV27 and TRBJ2-3, with 8 bases matching TRBD2. Germline V gene sequence: CDR1 MNHEY, CDR2 SMNVEV (reference sequence). This CDR3 comprises 15 residues. CDR3: CDLVSAGGSTDTQYF. CDR3 sequence (DNA): TGTGACCTTGTTTCCGCGGGAGGCAGCACAGATACGCAGTATTTT.

This chain uses TRBV30 with TRBJ1-6; D is unresolved. Germline V CDR1 and CDR2: GTSNPN, SVGIG (reference sequence). The CDR3 loop spans 10 amino acids. Trimming took 5 bases from V and 13 from J, leaving 9 bases between them. DNA for the CDR3: TGTGCCTGGGGTTCCTACCCCCTCCACTTT. This codes for CAWGSYPLHF.

This clone has more than one count but fewer than ten. The J gene is TRBJ1-1, the V gene TRBV2; D remains unclear. The V gene's germline CDR1 is SNHLY and CDR2 FYNNEI. The length of the CDR3 is 12 residues. Trimming removed 7 bases at V and 0 bases at J, with 6 bases between. The CDR3: CASTLLNTEAFF. The CDR3, as DNA: TGTGCCAGCACATTGTTGAACACTGAAGCTTTCTTT.

The rearrangement links TRBV19 to TRBJ2-2; possibly TRBD1 for D (7 bases). This CDR3 contains 14 residues. CDR1 LNHDA and CDR2 SQIVND come from the germline V gene (reference sequence). Trimming left V 8 bases short and J 0 bases short, with 10 bases between. CDR3 sequence: CASGGTANTGELFF. In DNA, the CDR3 is TGTGCCAGTGGAGGGACAGCGAACACCGGGGAGCTGTTTTTT.

The V call is TRBV6-1, the J call TRBJ1-5; the D gene is possibly TRBD1 (5 bases). The CDR3 extends over 15 amino acids. Trimming cost V 2 bases and J 7 bases, with 15 bases left between them. Per the germline V gene, CDR1 is MNHNS and CDR2 is SASEGT. The CDR3 nucleotides read TGTGCCAGCAGTGAACTTATGACAGCCTCCCAGCCCCAGCATTTT. This codes for CASSELMTASQPQHF.

V and J are TRBV7-2 and TRBJ1-2; D not resolved. There are 13 residues in the CDR3. V lost 0 bases and J 8 bases, leaving 10 bases between the germline ends. Germline V gene data show CDR1 as SGHTA and CDR2 as FQGNSA. The CDR3 coding sequence is TGTGCCAGCAGCTTAGCCAGGAGGGAGGGCTACACCTTC. Encoded protein: CASSLARREGYTF.

This clone has more than one count but fewer than ten. The J gene is TRBJ2-1, the V gene TRBV9; 8 nucleotides align to TRBD2. Germline trimming cut 4 bases from V and 1 base from J; bases unmatched to any gene: 7. The germline gives CDR1 SGDLS, CDR2 YYNGEE. The CDR3 sequence is 16 residues long. The CDR3 region is CASSPRLALSYNEQFF. As DNA, the CDR3 is TGTGCCAGCAGCCCCCGACTAGCGCTTTCCTACAATGAGCAGTTCTTC.

Many counts were recorded for this clone. The chain employs TRBV27 and TRBJ2-3, with 10 nucleotides matching TRBD2. From germline, CDR1 is MNHEY and CDR2 SMNVEV (reference sequence). The CDR3 is 16 amino acids. With 7 bases clipped from V and 0 bases from J, the junction kept 7 bases outside the gene matches. The CDR3 DNA sequence: TGTGCCAGCACTAGCCTAGCGGGGGTTAGCACAGATACGCAGTATTTT. Residues: CASTSLAGVSTDTQYF.

V usage is TRBV18 and J usage is TRBJ1-1; D gene uncertain. Germline assignment: CDR1 KGHSH and CDR2 LQKENI. Trimming shortened V by 1 base and J by 1 base, and 13 bases separated the two germline ends. The CDR3 is 16 amino acids. DNA for the CDR3: TGTGCCAGCTCACCACGTGGAGGGTCGGCGAACACTGAAGCTTTCTTT. It specifies CASSPRGGSANTEAFF.

The rearrangement joins TRBV27 to TRBJ2-1, with unresolved D. Trimming removed 4 bases at V and 1 base at J, with 17 bases between. From germline, CDR1 is MNHEY and CDR2 SMNVEV (reference sequence). The CDR3 runs 17 residues. CDR3 protein: CASSSIPPEESYNEQFF. The CDR3 nucleotides read TGTGCCAGCAGTTCGATACCCCCAGAGGAGTCCTACAATGAGCAGTTCTTC.

This clone came up a few times. DNA of the CDR3: TGTGCCAGCAGTGAAGGGAGGAACACTGAAGCTTTCTTT. It specifies CASSEGRNTEAFF. V and J are TRBV6-4 and TRBJ1-1; D ambiguous. CDR3 length: 13 residues. V was trimmed by 3 bases and J by 1 base, leaving 6 bases between them. Germline V gene data show CDR1 as MRHNA and CDR2 as SNTAGT.

The J gene is TRBJ2-1, the V gene TRBV7-8; a weak D match, TRBD1 (5 bases). V was trimmed by 0 bases and J by 10 bases, leaving 19 bases between them. The CDR3 length is 16 residues. Germline V gene lookup returns CDR1 SGHVS and CDR2 FQNEAQ. In DNA, the CDR3 is TGTGCCAGCAGCTTAGCGGGAAGGGGAACTACTTGGGAGCAGTTCTTC. Its protein product is CASSLAGRGTTWEQFF.

The chain joins TRBV5-1 to TRBJ2-7, with 9 bases lining up with TRBD1. This CDR3 is 14 amino acids long. The germline gives CDR1 SGHRS, CDR2 YFSETQ. Trimming removed 3 bases from V and 4 bases from J; junction bases left unmatched: 5. This CDR3 reads CASSSPGQGYEQYF. The CDR3 DNA sequence: TGCGCCAGCAGCTCCCCGGGACAGGGATACGAGCAGTACTTC.

This clone has just a few counts. The genes are TRBV30 and TRBJ1-4; D unresolved. The V gene's germline CDR1 is GTSNPN and CDR2 SVGIG (reference sequence). The CDR3 runs to 13 residues. V was cut by 2 bases and J by 1 base, with 5 bases left in between. CDR3 DNA: TGTGCCTGGAGTCGGGGAACTAATGAAAAACTGTTTTTT. Translating gives CAWSRGTNEKLFF. Based on the CDR3 plus reference TRBV30 and TRBJ1-4, the full variable domain is SQTIHQWPATLVQPVGSPLSLECTVEGTSNPNLYWYRQAAGRGLQLLFYSVGIGQISSEVPQNLSASRPQDRQFILSSKKLLLSDSGFYLCAWSRGTNEKLFFGSGTQLSVL.